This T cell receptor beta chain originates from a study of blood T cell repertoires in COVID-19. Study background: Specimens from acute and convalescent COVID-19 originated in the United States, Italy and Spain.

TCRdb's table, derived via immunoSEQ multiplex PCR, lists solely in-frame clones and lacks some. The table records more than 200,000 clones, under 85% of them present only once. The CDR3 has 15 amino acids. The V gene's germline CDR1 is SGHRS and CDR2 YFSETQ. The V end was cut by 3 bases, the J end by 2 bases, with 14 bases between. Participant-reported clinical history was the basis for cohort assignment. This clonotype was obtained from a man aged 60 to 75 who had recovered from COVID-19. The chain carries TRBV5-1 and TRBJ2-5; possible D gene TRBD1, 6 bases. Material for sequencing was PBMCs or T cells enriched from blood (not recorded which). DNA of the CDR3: TGCGCCAGCAGCTGGGCAGGGGCTTATCAAGAGACCCAGTACTTC. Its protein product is CASSWAGAYQETQYF.